The text below deals with one T cell receptor (beta chain). Its antigen is not identified. Blood sampling took place at baseline, cycle 4 day 1, and cycle 7 day 1. This specimen comes from a study of OX40 agonist ivuxolimab in advanced cancers. Points from the study as a whole: Near-lowest levels of clonal expansion characterized partial responders at 0.1-3.0 mg/kg. There was clonal expansion of CD4+ and CD8+ blood T cells by week 6 at 0.1 to 3.0 mg/kg. More expanded clones were seen, on average, in CD8+ T cells than in CD4+.

This CDR3 has 15 amino acids. V trimming: 6 bases; J trimming: 0 bases; junction bases outside the gene matches: 5. Germline loops: CDR1 SEHNR, CDR2 FQNEAQ (reference sequence). The protocol was immunoSEQ multiplex PCR, while the TCRdb copy is restricted to in-frame clones and leaves out a portion. The repertoire holds about 69,000 clones, with roughly nine tenths as singletons. This material consisted of CD4+ or CD8+ T cells sorted from blood, taken in a trial of the OX40 agonist ivuxolimab. The clonotype was recovered from an adult with an advanced solid tumor such as melanoma, head and neck, liver or kidney cancer. The V call is TRBV7-9, the J call TRBJ1-1; the match to TRBD1 covers 9 bases. CDR3 region: CASSWGQGMNTEAFF. The CDR3 DNA follows: TGTGCCAGCAGTTGGGGACAGGGAATGAACACTGAAGCTTTCTTT.